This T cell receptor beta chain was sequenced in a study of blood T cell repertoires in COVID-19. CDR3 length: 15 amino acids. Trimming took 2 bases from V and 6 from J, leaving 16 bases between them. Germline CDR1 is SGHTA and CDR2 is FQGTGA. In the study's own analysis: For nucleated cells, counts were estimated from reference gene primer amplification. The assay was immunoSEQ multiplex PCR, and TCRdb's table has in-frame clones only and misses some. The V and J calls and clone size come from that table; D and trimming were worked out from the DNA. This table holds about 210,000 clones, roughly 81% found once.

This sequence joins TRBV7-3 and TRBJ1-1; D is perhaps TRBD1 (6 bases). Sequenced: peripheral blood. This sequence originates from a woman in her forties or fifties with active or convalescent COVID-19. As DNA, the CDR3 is TGTGCCAGCAGCTTAGCAGGCTATGAGGGGGCTGAAGCTTTCTTT. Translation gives CASSLAGYEGAEAFF.